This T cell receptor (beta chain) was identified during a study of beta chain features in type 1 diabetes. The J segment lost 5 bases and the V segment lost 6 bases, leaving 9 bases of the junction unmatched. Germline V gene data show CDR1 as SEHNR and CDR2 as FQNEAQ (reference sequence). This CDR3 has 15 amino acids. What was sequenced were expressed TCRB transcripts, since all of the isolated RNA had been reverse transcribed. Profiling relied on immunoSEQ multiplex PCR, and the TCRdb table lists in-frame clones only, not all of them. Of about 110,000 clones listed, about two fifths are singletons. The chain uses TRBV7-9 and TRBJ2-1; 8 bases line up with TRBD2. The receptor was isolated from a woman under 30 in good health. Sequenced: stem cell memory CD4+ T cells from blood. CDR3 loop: CASRPTSGKNNEQFF. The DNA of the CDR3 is TGTGCCAGCAGACCAACTAGCGGCAAGAACAATGAGCAGTTCTTC. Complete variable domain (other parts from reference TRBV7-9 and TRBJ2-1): DTGVSQNPRHKITKRGQNVTFRCDPISEHNRLYWYRQTLGQGPEFLTYFQNEAQLEKSRLLSDRFSAERPKGSFSTLEIQRTEQGDSAMYLCASRPTSGKNNEQFFGPGTRLTVL.